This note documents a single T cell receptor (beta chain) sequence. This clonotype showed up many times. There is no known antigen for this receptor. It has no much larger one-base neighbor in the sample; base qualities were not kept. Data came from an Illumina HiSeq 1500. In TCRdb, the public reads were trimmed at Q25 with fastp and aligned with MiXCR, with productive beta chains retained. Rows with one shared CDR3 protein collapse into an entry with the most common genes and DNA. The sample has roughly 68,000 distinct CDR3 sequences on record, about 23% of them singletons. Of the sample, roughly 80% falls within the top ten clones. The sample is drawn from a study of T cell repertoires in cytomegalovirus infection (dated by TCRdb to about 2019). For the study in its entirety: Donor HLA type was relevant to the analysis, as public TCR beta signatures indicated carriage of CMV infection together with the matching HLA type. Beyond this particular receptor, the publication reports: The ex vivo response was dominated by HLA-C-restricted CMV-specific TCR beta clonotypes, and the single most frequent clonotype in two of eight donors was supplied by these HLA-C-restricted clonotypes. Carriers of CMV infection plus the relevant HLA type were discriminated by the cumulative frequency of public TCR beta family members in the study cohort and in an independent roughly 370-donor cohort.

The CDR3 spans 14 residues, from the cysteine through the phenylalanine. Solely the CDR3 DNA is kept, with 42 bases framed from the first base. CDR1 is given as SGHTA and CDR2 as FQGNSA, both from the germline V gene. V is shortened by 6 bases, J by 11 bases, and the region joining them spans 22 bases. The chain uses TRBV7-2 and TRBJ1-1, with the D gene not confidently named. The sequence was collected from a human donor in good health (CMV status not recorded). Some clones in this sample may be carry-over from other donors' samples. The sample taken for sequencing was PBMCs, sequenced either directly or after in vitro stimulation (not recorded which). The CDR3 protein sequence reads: CASSSDPSSGWAFF. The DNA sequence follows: TGTGCCAGCAGTTCCGACCCGTCCTCCGGTTGGGCTTTCTTT. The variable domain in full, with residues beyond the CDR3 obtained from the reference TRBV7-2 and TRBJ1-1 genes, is GAGVSQSPSNKVTEKGKDVELRCDPISGHTALYWYRQSLGQGLEFLIYFQGNSAPDKSGLPSDRFSAERTGGSVSTLTIQRTQQEDSAVYLCASSSDPSSGWAFFGQGTRLTVV.